This is a list of T cell receptor beta chains from one sample in a study of shared clonotypes between healthy human individuals. The data were produced by immunoSEQ multiplex PCR, yet TCRdb's version contains in-frame clones alone and is incomplete. The sample includes under 2.5 million clones, about 90% seen only once; the top ten take 0.3% to 0.4%. The specimen was naive CD4+ T cells from PBMCs. The receptor source for this set is a man younger than 30 in good health. Some clones in this sample may be carry-over from other donors' samples. Each CDR3 is given with its conserved first and last residue. The D gene is left open where the match is weak. For some rows the clone size is stated as once, few or many, or as a class when expanded; others skip it.

>TRBD2|TRBV11-2|.|TRBJ2-1
TGTGCCAGCAGGCTCAACCCGGGACTAGCGGGGGTTTACAATGAGCAGTTCTTC
CASRLNPGLAGVYNEQFF
>.|TRBV28|.|TRBJ1-2
TGTGCCAGCAGTACCCCCGGGGGACTTTTAAATGGCTACACCTTC
CASSTPGGLLNGYTF
>.|TRBV28|.|TRBJ2-3
TGTGCCAGCAGTTTAGTCGATACGCAGTATTTT
CASSLVDTQYF
>TRBD2|TRBV2|.|TRBJ2-1
TGTGCCAGCAGGAGGAGCGCCCCGGGGGGGAGCTCCTACAATGAGCAGTTCTTC
CASRRSAPGGSSYNEQFF
>.|TRBV6-5|.|TRBJ2-1
TGTGCCAGCAGTTACCGACCCGTTGGTGAGCAGTTCTTC
CASSYRPVGEQFF
>TRBD2|TRBV5-4|.|TRBJ2-7
TGTGCCAGCAGCTCGTCCGGGACTAGCGTCAACGAGCAGTACTTC
CASSSSGTSVNEQYF
>.|TRBV7-9|once|TRBJ2-7
TGTGCCAGCAGCCCCACACGCTCCTACGAGCAGTACTTC
CASSPTRSYEQYF
>.|TRBV7-6|.|TRBJ2-1
TGTGCCAGCAGCCCATTCGGGACTCAAAGCTCCTACAATGAGCAGTTCTTC
CASSPFGTQSSYNEQFF
>.|TRBV14|.|TRBJ2-1
TGTGCCAGCAGCCAAGATTTTTTGGCGAATCGGGAGCAGTTCTTC
CASSQDFLANREQFF
>.|TRBV7-9|.|TRBJ1-2
TGTGCCAGCAGGGCTGGATACGGCTATGGCTACACCTTC
CASRAGYGYGYTF
>TRBD1|TRBV27|.|TRBJ1-1
TGTGCCAGCAGTAACAGGGGGCTGGGCACTGAAGCTTTCTTT
CASSNRGLGTEAFF
>.|TRBV27|.|TRBJ1-2
TGTGCCAGCAGTTTACGGGGAGGCTATGGCTACACCTTC
CASSLRGGYGYTF
>.|TRBV6-5|.|TRBJ2-3
TGTGCCAGCAGTTTGGGACTGGGCGGCACAGATACGCAGTATTTT
CASSLGLGGTDTQYF
>.|TRBV15|.|TRBJ1-5
TGTGCCACCAGCAGAGACGGGAAGGCGGGGTCGCATTTT
CATSRDGKAGSHF
>TRBD1|TRBV18|few|TRBJ2-5
TGTGCCAGCTCACCGACAGGGGACCAAGAGACCCAGTACTTC
CASSPTGDQETQYF
>.|TRBV28|.|TRBJ2-3
TGTGCCAGCAGCCAATTGTATACGCAGTATTTT
CASSQLYTQYF
>.|TRBV6-5|.|TRBJ2-5
TGTGCCAGCAGTTACGGGGGGGCGGGTGAAGAGACCCAGTACTTC
CASSYGGAGEETQYF
>.|TRBV7-9|once|TRBJ2-3
TGTGCCAGCAGCCCCAAGAGGCCTAGCACTGATACGCAGTATTTT
CASSPKRPSTDTQYF
>.|TRBV27|.|TRBJ2-5
TGTGCCAGCAGTTCCCCAAGGGGGAAGGGGGAGACCCAGTACTTC
CASSSPRGKGETQYF
>TRBD1|TRBV18|.|TRBJ1-1
TGTGCCAGCTCACAGACAGGGACGGCAAACACTGAAGCTTTCTTT
CASSQTGTANTEAFF
>TRBD2|TRBV4-1|once|TRBJ2-3
TGCGCCAGCAGCCTCTTCGGGGGCGGGAGGGCCATTTCAGATACGCAGTATTTT
CASSLFGGGRAISDTQYF
>TRBD1|TRBV30|once|TRBJ2-2
TGTGCCTGGATTACAGGGGGAGCCGGGGAGCTGTTTTTT
CAWITGGAGELFF
>.|TRBV19|.|TRBJ2-4
TGTGCCAGTAAGGAGGGCAGCCTAGCCAAAAACATTCAGTACTTC
CASKEGSLAKNIQYF
>.|TRBV5-5|.|TRBJ1-2
TGTGCCAGCAGCTTGTCTGGGGGCAACTATGGCTACACCTTC
CASSLSGGNYGYTF
>.|TRBV11-2|.|TRBJ1-1
TGTGCCAGCAGACCCCCAGGTTGGAACACTGAAGCTTTCTTT
CASRPPGWNTEAFF
>.|TRBV2|.|TRBJ2-1
TGTGCCAGCAGGAGGGACGAATACAATGAGCAGTTCTTC
CASRRDEYNEQFF
>.|TRBV5-1|.|TRBJ2-5
TGCGCCAGCAGCTTGTTTGGCAGGGATGAGACCCAGTACTTC
CASSLFGRDETQYF
>.|TRBV6-5|.|TRBJ1-1
TGTGCCAGCAGAACAGGGAGGACTGAAGCTTTCTTT
CASRTGRTEAFF
>.|TRBV10-3|.|TRBJ2-5
TGTGCCGCTGCCGGTGTGAACAGGGCCCAAGAGACCCAGTACTTC
CAAAGVNRAQETQYF
>TRBD1|TRBV15|.|TRBJ2-3
TGTGCCACCAGCAGGGGACAGACAGATACGCAGTATTTT
CATSRGQTDTQYF
>TRBD2|TRBV25-1|.|TRBJ2-7
TGTGCCAGCAGTGAACCGGGACTAGCGGGAGACGAGCAGTACTTC
CASSEPGLAGDEQYF
>.|TRBV7-2|.|TRBJ2-1
TGTGCCAGCAGCTTAGCGCTTCCAGGTATCTATGAGCAGTTCTTC
CASSLALPGIYEQFF
>.|TRBV28|.|TRBJ1-5
TGTGCCAGCAGTTTATCTGGCCGCGAGGCCCAGCATTTT
CASSLSGREAQHF
>TRBD1|TRBV5-6|.|TRBJ1-6
TGTGCCAGCAGCCCAACTACAGGGGGGGGCTTTCCCCTCCACTTT
CASSPTTGGGFPLHF